This entry is about one T cell receptor (beta chain). The data are from a study of T cells of healthy individuals. The CDR3 spans 14 residues. V shed 5 bases, J shed 2 bases, and the junction held 3 bases outside the gene matches. The germline gives CDR1 MDHEN, CDR2 SYDVKM. Via MiXCR, TCRdb re-called the 5' RACE reads, giving one row per CDR3 protein. Among more than 85,000 distinct CDR3 sequences listed, under 20% were seen once. The sequence was obtained from a human donor in good health. The chain combines TRBV28 with TRBJ2-3; 8 bases match TRBD2. In nucleotides, the CDR3 is TGTGCCAGCAGTATAGCGGGAACCACAGATACGCAGTATTTT. This encodes CASSIAGTTDTQYF.